One sample yielded the 18 T cell receptor beta chains listed below, sequenced in a study of OX40 agonist ivuxolimab in advanced cancers. Sequencing used immunoSEQ multiplex PCR; TCRdb keeps in-frame clones, though not all of them. This table holds tens of thousands of clones, roughly nine tenths found once. Sequenced here: CD4+ or CD8+ T cells sorted from blood, sampled in a trial of the OX40 agonist ivuxolimab. All receptors come from an adult with an advanced solid tumor such as melanoma, head and neck, liver or kidney cancer.

The chain employs TRBV27 and TRBJ2-7; possible D gene TRBD2, 6 bases. Trimming removed 5 bases at V and 2 bases at J, with 19 bases between. CDR3 length: 16 residues. CDR1 and CDR2 from the germline V gene are MNHEY and SMNVEV (reference sequence). This CDR3 is CASSPSASAITYEQYF. The CDR3 region has the DNA TGTGCCAGCAGTCCCTCGGCTAGCGCTATTACCTACGAGCAGTACTTC.

The DNA for the CDR3 is TGTGCCAGCAGGCCGGTCCAGTTCAGTCAGCCCCAGCATTTT. Translating it yields CASRPVQFSQPQHF. The chain combines TRBV6-1 with TRBJ1-5; D is ambiguous. Per the germline V gene, CDR1 is MNHNS and CDR2 is SASEGT. The ends were cut back, 6 bases at V and 6 bases at J, with 15 bases in the middle. This CDR3 is 14 amino acids long.

The rearrangement joins TRBV2 to TRBJ2-6; tentatively, D is TRBD2 (5 bases). Germline CDR1 reads SNHLY; CDR2 reads FYNNEI. The CDR3 contains 16 residues. V gave up 10 bases and J gave up 2 bases, with 18 bases separating them. The CDR3 loop is CATSSPTRPGANVLTF. DNA of the CDR3: TGTGCCACCTCCTCCCCTACTAGGCCTGGGGCCAACGTCCTGACTTTC. The full variable domain, completed using reference TRBV2 and TRBJ2-6, is EPEVTQTPSHQVTQMGQEVILRCVPISNHLYFYWYRQILGQKVEFLVSFYNNEISEKSEIFDDQFSVERPDGSNFTLKIRSTKLEDSAMYFCATSSPTRPGANVLTFGAGSRLTVL.

This clone occurred once. In nucleotides, the CDR3 is TGTGCCAGCAGTTTATACTGGGAGCGAGATCTGGCCGGGGAGCTGTTTTTT. Translation gives CASSLYWERDLAGELFF. The gene calls are TRBV27 and TRBJ2-2; D might be TRBD2 (5 bases). V was clipped by 1 base and J by 6 bases, with 18 bases between them. Germline V CDR1 and CDR2: MNHEY, SMNVEV (reference sequence). The CDR3 is made up of 17 amino acids.

This chain joins TRBV28 and TRBJ1-1, with TRBD1 as a possible D gene (5 bases). Trimming cost V 2 bases and J 5 bases, with 12 bases left between them. This CDR3 spans 14 amino acids. Germline V CDR1 and CDR2: MDHEN, SYDVKM. The CDR3 coding sequence is TGTGCCAGCAGTTTAAGGGGTTCGGGTACTGAAGCTTTCTTT. It codes for CASSLRGSGTEAFF.

The rearrangement uses TRBV7-3 and TRBJ2-7, with TRBD1 matching 8 bases. The V and J ends lost 4 bases and 6 bases, in that order; junction bases with no gene match: 2. This CDR3 has 12 residues. From germline, CDR1 is SGHTA and CDR2 FQGTGA. The CDR3 DNA sequence: TGTGCCAGCAGCTCAACAGGGGGCGAGCAGTACTTC. Its translation: CASSSTGGEQYF.

The J gene is TRBJ1-1, the V gene TRBV5-1, with D possibly being TRBD1 (5 bases). The V and J ends lost 1 base and 6 bases respectively, with 16 bases between them. The CDR3 is 15 residues long. Germline values: CDR1 SGHRS, CDR2 YFSETQ. For the CDR3, the DNA is TGCGCCAGCAGCTTGCAGGGAAGGAACTCCCCTGAAGCTTTCTTT. Translating gives CASSLQGRNSPEAFF.

The V gene is TRBV5-4, the J gene TRBJ2-7; D ambiguous. V was clipped by 0 bases and J by 2 bases, with 9 bases between them. Germline V gene sequence: CDR1 SGHNT, CDR2 YYREEE (reference sequence). CDR3 size: 14 residues. The CDR3 protein is CASSLGRTAYEQYF. The CDR3 DNA is TGTGCCAGCAGCTTGGGACGGACCGCCTACGAGCAGTACTTC.

J is TRBJ2-7 and V is TRBV13; no clear D. The V gene's germline CDR1 is PRHDT and CDR2 FYEKMQ (reference sequence). V dropped 7 bases and J dropped 2 bases, with 12 bases sitting between them. This CDR3 contains 13 residues. The CDR3 region has the DNA TGTGCCAGCACCTTCGGCCAGACCTACGAGCAGTACTTC. It encodes CASTFGQTYEQYF.

The genes are TRBV5-4 and TRBJ2-7, with TRBD2 identical over 10 bases. Germline V gives CDR1 SGHNT, CDR2 YYREEE (reference sequence). This CDR3 contains 17 residues. CDR3 in amino acids: CASTSASGSGVSYEQYF. CDR3 DNA: TGTGCTTCGACCTCGGCTAGCGGGAGTGGAGTCTCCTACGAGCAGTACTTC.

The chain couples TRBV28 to TRBJ2-7; D perhaps matches TRBD1 (5 bases). Trimming removed 5 bases from V and 3 bases from J, with 14 bases in between. There are 14 residues in the CDR3. The germline gives CDR1 MDHEN, CDR2 SYDVKM. Written as DNA, the CDR3 is TGTGCCAGCAGTCCCTGGGGCCAGGACTACGAGCAGTACTTC. As protein: CASSPWGQDYEQYF.

The chain links TRBV2 to TRBJ2-7, with D perhaps given as TRBD1 or TRBD2 (6 bases each). The CDR3 length is 16 residues. CDR1 SNHLY and CDR2 FYNNEI come from the germline V gene. Trimming stripped 4 bases from V and 0 bases from J, with 16 bases between. CDR3 protein: CASSGNRAGSSYEQYF. The CDR3 DNA reads as TGTGCCAGCAGTGGCAACAGGGCGGGGAGCTCCTACGAGCAGTACTTC.

The chain employs TRBV2 and TRBJ2-5; 7 positions match TRBD2. The J call is in doubt because the DNA end fits TRBJ2-7 better. Germline-derived CDR1 and CDR2 are SNHLY and FYNNEI. The CDR3 length is 15 residues. The CDR3 nucleotides read TGTGCCAGCAGTGAAGCTAGGGACTATGCCTACGAGCAGTACTTC. Translated, it gives CASSEARDYAYEQYF.

CDR3 amino acids: CASSPDNYGYTF. The CDR3 DNA reads as TGTGCCAGCAGCCCGGACAACTATGGCTACACCTTC. This chain links TRBV5-4 with TRBJ1-2; D not certain. From germline, CDR1 is SGHNT and CDR2 YYREEE (reference sequence). This CDR3 contains 12 residues. V shed 4 bases and J shed 2 bases, with 6 bases lying between them. The full variable domain, rest sourced from reference TRBV5-4 and TRBJ1-2, is ETGVTQSPTHLIKTRGQQVTLRCSSQSGHNTVSWYQQALGQGPQFIFQYYREEENGRGNFPPRFSGLQFPNYSSELNVNALELDDSALYLCASSPDNYGYTFGSGTRLTVV.

The chain employs TRBV20-1 and TRBJ2-2; perhaps TRBD2 as D (6 bases). V was shortened by 3 bases and J by 7 bases, with 6 bases between the two germline ends. The CDR3 covers 11 residues. The V gene's germline CDR1 is DFQATT and CDR2 SNEGSKA (reference sequence). The CDR3 sequence is CSARGGGELFF. CDR3 nucleotides: TGCAGTGCTAGGGGAGGCGGGGAGCTGTTTTTT.

The chain has TRBV19 and TRBJ2-7, with D perhaps given as TRBD1 or TRBD2 (5 bases each). CDR3 size: 16 residues. CDR1 LNHDA and CDR2 SQIVND come from the germline V gene (reference sequence). V was clipped by 4 bases and J by 3 bases, with 19 bases between them. The CDR3 spells CASSRGTWDPSYEQYF. The DNA for the CDR3 is TGTGCCAGTAGTAGAGGGACCTGGGATCCTAGCTACGAGCAGTACTTC.

The chain combines TRBV28 with TRBJ1-1; D is possibly TRBD1 (5 bases). The CDR3 totals 12 residues. Germline CDR1 and CDR2: MDHEN and SYDVKM. Trimming took 5 bases from V and 7 from J, leaving 11 bases between them. CDR3 loop: CASSLGRIEAFF. The CDR3 nucleotides read TGTGCCAGCAGTCTGGGACGGATTGAAGCTTTCTTT.

This clone is a singleton in its sample. V is TRBV2 and J is TRBJ2-3; 11 positions agree with TRBD2. This CDR3 spans 15 amino acids. Per germline, CDR1 SNHLY and CDR2 FYNNEI. The junction had 7 bases not matched to a gene; V was cut back by 4 bases and J by 7 bases. CDR3 residues: CASSVAGGPPNTQYF. CDR3 DNA sequence: TGTGCCAGCAGTGTAGCGGGAGGGCCGCCGAATACGCAGTATTTT.